These 32 T cell receptor beta chains originate from one sample sequenced in a study of Ad26.COV2.S vaccination and SARS-CoV-2 variants. TCRdb's copy holds only in-frame clones and misses some; the assay was immunoSEQ multiplex PCR. The sample carries 350,000 to 400,000 clones, approximately 89% recorded once. The treatment: roughly 20 received Ad26.COV2.S at low or high dose, single or two shots; 5 received placebo; per-sample allocation not given. After the first vaccine or placebo injection, samples were drawn on day 63. The material sequenced was peripheral blood, taken in a trial of Ad26.COV2.S vaccine versus placebo. These receptors were obtained from a person between 18 and 65 years old who received the Ad26.COV2.S COVID-19 vaccine or a placebo.

This sequence joins TRBV28 and TRBJ1-5; D not certain. The germline V gene encodes CDR1 MDHEN and CDR2 SYDVKM. There are 12 residues in the CDR3. Trimming pared 4 bases from V and 7 bases from J, leaving 8 bases between. The CDR3, as DNA: TGTGCCAGCAGTTCGGGGTTCCAGCCCCAGCATTTT. Protein product: CASSSGFQPQHF.

The rearrangement links TRBV5-1 to TRBJ2-3; perhaps TRBD1 as D (5 bases). Germline V CDR1 and CDR2: SGHRS, YFSETQ. The CDR3 contains 13 residues. V shed 4 bases and J shed 4 bases, with 10 bases lying between them. CDR3 DNA sequence: TGCGCCAGCAGCAGGGGATTAGCAGATACGCAGTATTTT. It yields the protein CASSRGLADTQYF.

The chain couples TRBV9 to TRBJ2-3, with 9 bases aligning to TRBD2. Losses at the gene ends were 0 bases for V and 5 bases for J; bases not matched to a gene: 4. The CDR3 spans 15 residues. In germline, CDR1 is SGDLS, CDR2 YYNGEE. For the CDR3, the DNA is TGTGCCAGCAGCGTAGAGGCGGGAGGGGTAGATACGCAGTATTTT. Translating gives CASSVEAGGVDTQYF. Supplemented by reference TRBV9 and TRBJ2-3, the full variable domain reads DSGVTQTPKHLITATGQRVTLRCSPRSGDLSVYWYQQSLDQGLQFLIQYYNGEERAKGNILERFSAQQFPDLHSELNLSSLELGDSALYFCASSVEAGGVDTQYFGPGTRLTVL.

The chain links TRBV7-6 to TRBJ2-3; D not certain. This CDR3 has 12 residues. V lost 0 bases and J 2 bases, leaving 0 bases between the germline ends. CDR1 and CDR2 (germline): SGHVS, FNYEAQ. The CDR3 reads CASSLATDTQYF. The CDR3 nucleotides are TGTGCCAGCAGCTTAGCCACAGATACGCAGTATTTT.

The J gene is TRBJ1-4, the V gene TRBV24-1, with D possibly being TRBD1 (5 bases). From germline, CDR1 is KGHDR and CDR2 SFDVKD. The ends were cut back, 5 bases at V and 10 bases at J, with 7 bases in the middle. This CDR3 has 11 amino acids. The CDR3 protein is CATSGGGKLFF. The CDR3 bases are TGTGCCACCAGTGGCGGGGGAAAACTGTTTTTT.

The chain recombines TRBV15 with TRBJ2-7; D unclear. Trimming removed 3 bases at V and 1 base at J, with 16 bases between. The CDR3 is 16 amino acids. CDR1 and CDR2 from the germline V gene are LNHNV and YYDKDF (reference sequence). CDR3 loop: CATSRPESASSYEQYF. DNA of the CDR3: TGTGCCACCAGCAGGCCCGAGAGCGCTTCATCCTACGAGCAGTACTTC.

The genes are TRBV5-1 and TRBJ2-1; weak D call: TRBD2 (7 bases). CDR1 SGHRS and CDR2 YFSETQ come from the germline V gene. V was cut by 0 bases and J by 2 bases, with 12 bases left in between. The CDR3 length is 16 residues. CDR3 nucleotide sequence: TGCGCCAGCAGCTTGGTCTTCGGGGGGCCCTACAATGAGCAGTTCTTC. Its translation is CASSLVFGGPYNEQFF.

The chain carries TRBV4-3 and TRBJ2-7; D gene ambiguous. Germline CDR1 reads LGHNA; CDR2 reads YSLEER. V lost 1 base to trimming and J lost 6 bases, with 13 bases between them. This CDR3 is built from 14 residues. For the CDR3, the DNA is TGCGCCAGCAGCCAAGCGGCCTCTAGGAGCGAGCAGTACTTC. This sequence encodes CASSQAASRSEQYF.

The V call is TRBV6-5, the J call TRBJ1-2; D possibly corresponds to TRBD1 (5 bases). V was pared by 6 bases and J by 7 bases, with 15 bases between. The CDR3 extends over 13 amino acids. Germline V CDR1 and CDR2: MNHEY, SVGAGI. Here the CDR3 reads CASRFQGTAGYTF. The DNA for the CDR3 is TGTGCCAGCAGGTTCCAAGGGACGGCTGGCTACACCTTC.

The chain joins TRBV7-2 to TRBJ2-2; the match to TRBD2 covers 13 bases. Germline CDR1 is SGHTA and CDR2 is FQGNSA. The ends lost 3 bases at V and 7 bases at J; junction bases unmatched: 5. The CDR3 loop spans 16 amino acids. In nucleotides, the CDR3 is TGTGCCAGCAGCTTTACACTAGCGGGAGGGTACGGGGAGCTGTTTTTT. Translating it yields CASSFTLAGGYGELFF.

J is TRBJ2-3 and V is TRBV6-2 or TRBV6-3, with 10 bases fitting TRBD2. The CDR3 is 18 amino acids. Trimming removed 3 bases from V and 5 bases from J; junction bases left unmatched: 14. The germline gives CDR1 MNHEY, CDR2 SVGEGT. The CDR3 is CASSYTPSGSIGRDTQYF. The DNA for the CDR3 is TGTGCCAGCAGTTATACCCCTAGCGGGAGTATCGGTCGAGATACGCAGTATTTT.

The genes are TRBV6-5 and TRBJ2-7; weak D call: TRBD1 (6 bases). V was trimmed by 5 bases and J by 7 bases, leaving 21 bases between them. This CDR3 region has 15 residues. Germline V gene sequence: CDR1 MNHEY, CDR2 SVGAGI. CDR3 DNA sequence: TGTGCCAGCAGTCCCAGGGGCGCTAGCCGGAGGGAGCAGTACTTC. This encodes CASSPRGASRREQYF.

V gene TRBV28 combines with J gene TRBJ2-3; 14 bases agree with TRBD2. V was clipped by 0 bases and J by 5 bases; unmatched bases: 1. The germline V gene has CDR1 MDHEN and CDR2 SYDVKM. This CDR3 is built from 16 residues. The CDR3 DNA reads TGTGCCAGCAGTTTATGGGGACTAGCGGGAGTAGATACGCAGTATTTT. Its translation: CASSLWGLAGVDTQYF.

V gene TRBV2 combines with J gene TRBJ2-1; 10 positions agree with TRBD2. V lost 9 bases to trimming and J lost 4 bases; unmatched junction nucleotides: 0. CDR3 length: 12 amino acids. Germline V gene data show CDR1 as SNHLY and CDR2 as FYNNEI. CDR3 protein: CARGLAYNEQFF. CDR3 sequence (DNA): TGTGCCAGGGGACTAGCGTACAATGAGCAGTTCTTC.

The V gene is TRBV10-1, the J gene TRBJ2-5, with D hard to call. With 3 bases removed from V and 2 bases from J, the gap between germline ends came to 4 bases. This CDR3 is 12 amino acids long. Germline V gene lookup returns CDR1 WNHNN and CDR2 SYGVQD (reference sequence). DNA for the CDR3: TGCGCCAGCAGTGAAACTCAAGAGACCCAGTACTTC. Its protein is CASSETQETQYF.

The chain carries TRBV5-6 and TRBJ2-1; either TRBD1 or TRBD2 may supply D (5 bases each). Trimming removed 4 bases at V and 8 bases at J, with 19 bases between. Germline V CDR1 and CDR2: SGHDT, YYEEEE. The length of the CDR3 is 15 residues. The CDR3 DNA follows: TGTGCCAGCAGCCCCGGGACCCGTCGGGGCCATGAGCAGTTCTTC. Translating gives CASSPGTRRGHEQFF.

This clone was counted once. The chain has TRBV5-1 and TRBJ2-2, with 8 bases that match TRBD2. The CDR3 totals 17 residues. V trimming: 4 bases; J trimming: 7 bases; junction bases outside the gene matches: 15. Germline CDR1 SGHRS, CDR2 YFSETQ. CDR3 protein: CASSPVSRGRKDGELFF. The CDR3 DNA reads TGCGCCAGCAGCCCCGTATCTCGCGGGAGGAAAGACGGGGAGCTGTTTTTT.

This clone was observed once. The rearrangement links TRBV6-5 to TRBJ1-5, with a possible D match to TRBD1 (5 bases). V gave up 8 bases and J gave up 7 bases, with 18 bases separating them. The CDR3 contains 14 residues. The V gene's germline CDR1 is MNHEY and CDR2 SVGAGI. The CDR3: CASQLSGRIQPQHF. In DNA form, the CDR3 reads TGTGCCAGCCAGCTATCAGGGCGCATACAGCCCCAGCATTTT.

This rearrangement joins TRBV15 to TRBJ1-4, with 8 bases fitting TRBD1. Germline-derived CDR1 and CDR2 are LNHNV and YYDKDF (reference sequence). The CDR3 length is 15 residues. V lost 5 bases, J lost 6 bases, and 8 bases stayed unmatched. The CDR3: CATSHGQGWDEKLFF. The CDR3 coding sequence is TGTGCCACCAGCCACGGACAGGGCTGGGATGAAAAACTGTTTTTT.

This chain uses TRBV7-2 with TRBJ1-2; possible D gene TRBD1, 6 bases. This CDR3 comprises 13 residues. Germline V gives CDR1 SGHTA, CDR2 FQGNSA. V lost 5 bases, J lost 7 bases, and 14 bases lay in between. CDR3 residues: CASSRPQGPGYTF. As DNA, the CDR3 is TGTGCCAGCAGCCGTCCACAGGGACCTGGCTACACCTTC.

For the CDR3, the DNA is TGCGCCAGCAGCCTAGCCAACATGTACGAGCAGTACTTC. This sequence encodes CASSLANMYEQYF. The gene calls are TRBV5-1 and TRBJ2-7, with D maybe TRBD2 (5 bases). The ends were cut back, 4 bases at V and 4 bases at J, with 12 bases in the middle. Germline loops: CDR1 SGHRS, CDR2 YFSETQ. The CDR3 is 13 residues long.

The chain uses TRBV2 and TRBJ1-3; weak D call: TRBD1 (5 bases). The CDR3 spans 14 residues. Trimming removed 7 bases at V and 4 bases at J, with 14 bases between. CDR1 is SNHLY and CDR2 is FYNNEI in the germline V gene. The CDR3 loop reads CASIGGRGGNTIYF. Here the CDR3 DNA reads TGTGCCAGCATTGGAGGACGGGGGGGAAACACCATATATTTT.

This clone was found once. The chain couples TRBV13 to TRBJ1-6; perhaps TRBD1 as D (6 bases). Germline lookup yields CDR1 PRHDT and CDR2 FYEKMQ (reference sequence). V was cut by 3 bases and J by 6 bases, with 12 bases left in between. This CDR3 is built from 15 residues. This CDR3 is CASSLNREGNSPLHF. In nucleotides, the CDR3 is TGTGCCAGCAGCTTGAACAGGGAAGGTAATTCACCCCTCCACTTT.

Points on this clone: Other DNA sequences in the sample encode the same CDR3. This chain links TRBV11-2 with TRBJ2-3; no clear D gene. This CDR3 region has 11 residues. Trimming left V 1 base short and J 5 bases short, with 1 base between. Germline loops: CDR1 SGHAT, CDR2 FQNNGV. CDR3 sequence: CASSLGDTQYF. The CDR3 DNA reads as TGTGCCAGCAGCTTAGGAGATACGCAGTATTTT. Full variable domain (rest looked up from reference TRBV11-2 and TRBJ2-3): EAGVAQSPRYKIIEKRQSVAFWCNPISGHATLYWYQQILGQGPKLLIQFQNNGVVDDSQLPKDRFSAERLKGVDSTLKIQPAKLEDSAVYLCASSLGDTQYFGPGTRLTVL.

The sample holds one count of this clone. The rearrangement links TRBV30 to TRBJ1-1, with D hard to call. Looked up from germline, CDR1 is GTSNPN and CDR2 is SVGIG (reference sequence). Trimming cost V 0 bases and J 2 bases, with 16 bases left between them. The CDR3 consists of 16 residues. In nucleotides, the CDR3 is TGTGCCTGGAGTGTACGATCAGCCAGTTTTAACACTGAAGCTTTCTTT. Translated: CAWSVRSASFNTEAFF.

This sequence joins TRBV5-1 and TRBJ1-2; 8 bases fit TRBD1. The CDR3 consists of 15 residues. With 0 bases clipped from V and 3 bases from J, the junction kept 4 bases outside the gene matches. Germline V gene data show CDR1 as SGHRS and CDR2 as YFSETQ. CDR3 DNA sequence: TGCGCCAGCAGCTTGGAGACAGGGGATCACTATGGCTACACCTTC. This translates into CASSLETGDHYGYTF.

The genes are TRBV28 and TRBJ2-4; D might be TRBD1 or TRBD2, each matching 5 bases. Germline CDR1 MDHEN, CDR2 SYDVKM. This CDR3 has 17 residues. Trimming removed 0 bases at V and 0 bases at J, with 12 bases between. CDR3 amino acids: CASSLWMVGRAKNIQYF. CDR3 DNA: TGTGCCAGCAGTTTATGGATGGTGGGACGAGCCAAAAACATTCAGTACTTC.

The chain carries TRBV7-3 and TRBJ2-3; maybe TRBD2 (7 bases). CDR3 length: 15 amino acids. Germline V gene data show CDR1 as SGHTA and CDR2 as FQGTGA. Trimming left V 0 bases short and J 1 base short, with 8 bases between. CDR3 loop: CASSLTGGRTDTQYF. CDR3 sequence (DNA): TGTGCCAGCAGCTTAACGGGGGGGCGCACAGATACGCAGTATTTT.

The chain is built from TRBV6-5 and TRBJ2-7; 10 bases agree with TRBD1. The J segment lost 4 bases and the V segment lost 4 bases, leaving 4 bases of the junction unmatched. This CDR3 spans 14 amino acids. Germline loops: CDR1 MNHEY, CDR2 SVGAGI. CDR3 region: CASSSGTGVYEQYF. In DNA form, the CDR3 reads TGTGCCAGCAGTTCCGGGACAGGGGTTTACGAGCAGTACTTC.

V is TRBV4-3 and J is TRBJ2-1; 7 bases match TRBD1. The junction had 14 bases not matched to a gene; V was cut back by 3 bases and J by 6 bases. The CDR3 is made up of 17 amino acids. Germline V gene sequence: CDR1 LGHNA, CDR2 YSLEER. The CDR3 reads CASSQGSRAGGFNEQFF. CDR3 sequence (DNA): TGCGCCAGCAGCCAGGGCTCTCGGGCAGGGGGTTTCAATGAGCAGTTCTTC.

The V gene is TRBV7-8, the J gene TRBJ1-1; D might be TRBD1 (6 bases). V lost 0 bases, J lost 1 base, and 15 bases lay in between. Germline-derived CDR1 and CDR2 are SGHVS and FQNEAQ. The CDR3 covers 17 residues. This CDR3 reads CASSLAFPGAKNTEAFF. CDR3 nucleotides: TGTGCCAGCAGCTTAGCTTTTCCGGGGGCGAAGAACACTGAAGCTTTCTTT.

V and J are TRBV30 and TRBJ2-1; TRBD2 is a possible D gene (5 bases). V was cut by 2 bases and J by 7 bases, with 15 bases left in between. The length of the CDR3 is 14 residues. Germline V gene data show CDR1 as GTSNPN and CDR2 as SVGIG (reference sequence). CDR3 DNA sequence: TGTGCCTGGAGTCCGAGCGGCCTAGGTAATGAGCAGTTCTTC. Its protein is CAWSPSGLGNEQFF. Drawing the rest from reference TRBV30 and TRBJ2-1, the complete variable domain is SQTIHQWPATLVQPVGSPLSLECTVEGTSNPNLYWYRQAAGRGLQLLFYSVGIGQISSEVPQNLSASRPQDRQFILSSKKLLLSDSGFYLCAWSPSGLGNEQFFGPGTRLTVL.